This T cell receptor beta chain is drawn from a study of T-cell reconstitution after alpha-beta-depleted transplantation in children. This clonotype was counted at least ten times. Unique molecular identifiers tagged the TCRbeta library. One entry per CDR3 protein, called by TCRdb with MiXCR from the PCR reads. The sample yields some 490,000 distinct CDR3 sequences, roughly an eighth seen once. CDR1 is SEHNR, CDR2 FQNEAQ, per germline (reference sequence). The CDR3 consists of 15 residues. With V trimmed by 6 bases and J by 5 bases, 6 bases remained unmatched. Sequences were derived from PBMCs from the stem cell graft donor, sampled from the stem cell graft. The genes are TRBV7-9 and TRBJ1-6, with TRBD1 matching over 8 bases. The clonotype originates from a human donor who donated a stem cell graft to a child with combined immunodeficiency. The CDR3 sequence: CASSFQGADNSPLHF. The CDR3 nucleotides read TGTGCCAGCAGTTTTCAGGGGGCAGATAATTCACCCCTCCACTTT. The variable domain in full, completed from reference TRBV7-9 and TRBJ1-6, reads DTGVSQNPRHKITKRGQNVTFRCDPISEHNRLYWYRQTLGQGPEFLTYFQNEAQLEKSRLLSDRFSAERPKGSFSTLEIQRTEQGDSAMYLCASSFQGADNSPLHFGNGTRLTVT.